A selection of T cell receptor beta chains follows, all from one sample in a study of blood T cell repertoires in COVID-19. Produced via immunoSEQ multiplex PCR; TCRdb's table is partial and in-frame only. The sample lists some 46,000 clones; around 83% were seen once. Sequencing input: peripheral blood. Source of these receptors: a woman of 80 years or more with acute or convalescent COVID-19. The CDR3 runs from the conserved cysteine through the conserved F or W. A D gene is named only where the DNA matches it firmly. Size is stated for part of the rows, as once, few or many counts, or as a class when the clone is expanded.

J: TRBJ2-5; size: NA; V: TRBV20-1; D: NA; DNA: TGCAGTGCTAGTTTCGGGGGTGATGAGACCCAGTACTTC; CDR3: CSASFGGDETQYF
J: TRBJ2-1; size: NA; V: TRBV6-4; D: TRBD2; DNA: TGTGCCAGCAGTGCCGGACTAGCGGGGATAGGGGAGCAGTTCTTC; CDR3: CASSAGLAGIGEQFF
J: TRBJ1-2; size: NA; V: TRBV5-1; D: TRBD1; DNA: TGCGCCAGCAGCTCGGCTCCTGGACAGGTGAACTATGGCTACACCTTC; CDR3: CASSSAPGQVNYGYTF
J: TRBJ1-5; size: few; V: TRBV3-1/TRBV3-2; D: NA; DNA: TGTGCCAGCACTACCATACGACAGGGCAATCAGCCCCAGCATTTT; CDR3: CASTTIRQGNQPQHF
J: TRBJ2-7; size: NA; V: TRBV6-2/TRBV6-3; D: NA; DNA: TGTGCCAGCAGTTACTCTCGCGACGGGTCCTACGAGCAGTACTTC; CDR3: CASSYSRDGSYEQYF
J: TRBJ1-6; size: NA; V: TRBV11-2; D: NA; DNA: TGTGCCAGCAGCCAAAAAAATCAGTGGAGCTCCTATAATTCACCCCTCCACTTT; CDR3: CASSQKNQWSSYNSPLHF
J: TRBJ2-5; size: once; V: TRBV5-1; D: TRBD1; DNA: TGCGCCAGCAGCTTGCATAGACAGGGGGCCACTGAGACCCAGTACTTC; CDR3: CASSLHRQGATETQYF
J: TRBJ1-2; size: once; V: TRBV5-4; D: NA; DNA: TGTGCCAGCAGCTTGGACCCGGGAGGGCTGAACTATGGCTACACCTTC; CDR3: CASSLDPGGLNYGYTF
J: TRBJ1-6; size: few; V: TRBV18; D: TRBD1; DNA: TGTGCCAGCTCCGAGGACAGGGCCAATAATTCACCCCTCCACTTT; CDR3: CASSEDRANNSPLHF
J: TRBJ2-1; size: NA; V: TRBV6-6; D: TRBD2; DNA: TGTGCCAGCAGCCCGGGACTAGCTGCGAGCAATGAGCAGTTCTTC; CDR3: CASSPGLAASNEQFF
J: TRBJ1-4; size: NA; V: TRBV29-1; D: NA; DNA: TGCAGCGTAGGACAGAGCTCAACTAATGAAAAACTGTTTTTT; CDR3: CSVGQSSTNEKLFF
J: TRBJ1-6; size: NA; V: TRBV7-2; D: TRBD1; DNA: TGTGCCAGCAGCTCGACAGGGCACCTCTATAATTCACCCCTCCACTTT; CDR3: CASSSTGHLYNSPLHF
J: TRBJ1-1; size: once; V: TRBV3-1/TRBV3-2; D: NA; DNA: TGTGCCAGCAGCCAACCCCAAGGGGCCACTGAAGCTTTCTTT; CDR3: CASSQPQGATEAFF
J: TRBJ1-6; size: NA; V: TRBV4-2; D: NA; DNA: TGTGCCAGCAGCCAAGTTCGGGGGGGAGATAATTCACCCCTCCACTTT; CDR3: CASSQVRGGDNSPLHF
J: TRBJ1-2; size: NA; V: TRBV3-1/TRBV3-2; D: NA; DNA: TGTGCCAGCAGCCCGCCATCAGGGTCGGGCTACACCTTC; CDR3: CASSPPSGSGYTF
J: TRBJ1-2; size: NA; V: TRBV13; D: TRBD1; DNA: TGTGCCAGCAGCTTATTTGGGACAGGGGGCGCTGGAGGCTACACCTTC; CDR3: CASSLFGTGGAGGYTF
J: TRBJ1-1; size: NA; V: TRBV9; D: NA; DNA: TGTGCCAGCAGCGTAGAAGACAGAACCTACACTGAAGCTTTCTTT; CDR3: CASSVEDRTYTEAFF
J: TRBJ1-1; size: NA; V: TRBV30; D: NA; DNA: TGTGCCTGGAGTGCCCGGGGAGGTGTAAACACTGAAGCTTTCTTT; CDR3: CAWSARGGVNTEAFF
J: TRBJ1-2; size: NA; V: TRBV5-6; D: TRBD1; DNA: TGTGCCAGCAGCTTGGGGCAGGGGGCTTACTATGGCTACACCTTC; CDR3: CASSLGQGAYYGYTF
J: TRBJ2-2; size: NA; V: TRBV27; D: TRBD1; DNA: TGTGCCAGCAGACATTCAGGGGGCGCGAACACCGGGGAGCTGTTTTTT; CDR3: CASRHSGGANTGELFF
J: TRBJ1-5; size: NA; V: TRBV5-8; D: NA; DNA: TGTGCCAGCAGCTTGGGTGCGGGGTCTTATCAGCCCCAGCATTTT; CDR3: CASSLGAGSYQPQHF
J: TRBJ2-3; size: NA; V: TRBV20-1; D: NA; DNA: TGCAGTGTTTTATACACAGATACGCAGTATTTT; CDR3: CSVLYTDTQYF
J: TRBJ1-1; size: NA; V: TRBV2; D: NA; DNA: TGTGCCAGCACCTTGGACAGGAACACTGAAGCTTTCTTT; CDR3: CASTLDRNTEAFF
J: TRBJ1-1; size: NA; V: TRBV6-5; D: TRBD1; DNA: TGTGCCAGCGGGTACAGGGGGCGTTGGACTGAAGCTTTCTTT; CDR3: CASGYRGRWTEAFF
J: TRBJ1-4; size: few; V: TRBV6-5; D: NA; DNA: TGTGCCATCCATCAGGGGATGGGTGAAAAACTGTTTTTT; CDR3: CAIHQGMGEKLFF
J: TRBJ2-2; size: NA; V: TRBV6-5; D: NA; DNA: TGTGCCAGCAGTTTAGGGGTTACCGGGGAGCTGTTTTTT; CDR3: CASSLGVTGELFF
J: TRBJ1-2; size: NA; V: TRBV27; D: NA; DNA: TGTGCCAGCAGTTTGGCAGGCCCTAACTATGGCTACACCTTC; CDR3: CASSLAGPNYGYTF
J: TRBJ1-4; size: NA; V: TRBV5-4; D: NA; DNA: TGTGCCAGCAGCTCGACAGGCTCCAATGAAAAACTGTTTTTT; CDR3: CASSSTGSNEKLFF
J: TRBJ2-3; size: once; V: TRBV11-3; D: TRBD2; DNA: TGTGCCAGCAGCGCGGGGGGGGTTACAGATACGCAGTATTTT; CDR3: CASSAGGVTDTQYF
J: TRBJ1-2; size: NA; V: TRBV20-1; D: TRBD1; DNA: TGCAGTGCTAGTGCGGGGACAGGGGAAAATGGCTACACCTTC; CDR3: CSASAGTGENGYTF
J: TRBJ2-7; size: NA; V: TRBV11-2; D: TRBD1; DNA: TGTGCCAGCAGCACGGACAGGCTGGGCTACGAGCAGTACTTC; CDR3: CASSTDRLGYEQYF
J: TRBJ1-5; size: NA; V: TRBV6-5; D: NA; DNA: TGTGCCAGCAGTTATAGCGAAAGTCCTAATCAGCCCCAGCATTTT; CDR3: CASSYSESPNQPQHF
J: TRBJ1-2; size: NA; V: TRBV18; D: NA; DNA: TGTGCCAGCTCACTGGGCGAATATGGCTACACCTTC; CDR3: CASSLGEYGYTF
J: TRBJ2-1; size: few; V: TRBV4-1; D: NA; DNA: TGCGCCAGCAGCCAGGTAAAACAGGGCTATGAGCAGTTCTTC; CDR3: CASSQVKQGYEQFF
J: TRBJ2-7; size: NA; V: TRBV11-2; D: NA; DNA: TGTGCCAGCAGCTGGAGAGGGAACCACTACGAGCAGTACTTC; CDR3: CASSWRGNHYEQYF
J: TRBJ1-6; size: NA; V: TRBV6-6; D: NA; DNA: TGTGCCAGCAGTCGCCCCGGGGGGGACTCACCCCTCCACTTT; CDR3: CASSRPGGDSPLHF
J: TRBJ2-7; size: NA; V: TRBV6-5; D: NA; DNA: TGTGCCACGGGGGGCCGCTCCTACGAGCAGTACTTC; CDR3: CATGGRSYEQYF